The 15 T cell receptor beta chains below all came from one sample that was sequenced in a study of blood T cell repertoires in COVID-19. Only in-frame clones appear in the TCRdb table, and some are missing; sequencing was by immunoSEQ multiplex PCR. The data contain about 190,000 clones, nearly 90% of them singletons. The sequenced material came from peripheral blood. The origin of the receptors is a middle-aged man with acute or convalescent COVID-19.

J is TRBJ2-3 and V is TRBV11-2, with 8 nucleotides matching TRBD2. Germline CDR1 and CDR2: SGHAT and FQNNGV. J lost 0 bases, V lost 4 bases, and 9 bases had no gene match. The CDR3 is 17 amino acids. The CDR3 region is CASSSRERGPSTDTQYF. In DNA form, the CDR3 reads TGTGCCAGCAGCTCTAGAGAGCGGGGGCCGAGCACAGATACGCAGTATTTT.

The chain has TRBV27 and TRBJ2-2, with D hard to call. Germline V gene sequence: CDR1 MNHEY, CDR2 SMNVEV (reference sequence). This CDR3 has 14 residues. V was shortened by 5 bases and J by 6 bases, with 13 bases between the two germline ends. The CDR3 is CASSTRPQAGELFF. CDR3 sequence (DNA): TGTGCCAGCAGTACGCGTCCCCAGGCCGGGGAGCTGTTTTTT.

As DNA, the CDR3 is TGCGCCAGCAGCTTGCGTGGACAGGGAGGTTGGGAGCTGTTTTTT. The encoded protein is CASSLRGQGGWELFF. This rearrangement joins TRBV5-1 to TRBJ2-2, with TRBD1 matching over 8 bases. With 1 base clipped from V and 9 bases from J, the junction kept 8 bases outside the gene matches. Germline loops: CDR1 SGHRS, CDR2 YFSETQ. The CDR3 length is 15 residues.

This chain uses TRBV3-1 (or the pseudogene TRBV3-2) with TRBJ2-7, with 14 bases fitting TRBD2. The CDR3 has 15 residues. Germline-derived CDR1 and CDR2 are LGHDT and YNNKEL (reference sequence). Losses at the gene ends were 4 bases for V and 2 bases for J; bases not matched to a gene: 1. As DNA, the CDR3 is TGTGCCAGCAGCCCGGGACTAGCGGGAGCCTACGAGCAGTACTTC. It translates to CASSPGLAGAYEQYF.

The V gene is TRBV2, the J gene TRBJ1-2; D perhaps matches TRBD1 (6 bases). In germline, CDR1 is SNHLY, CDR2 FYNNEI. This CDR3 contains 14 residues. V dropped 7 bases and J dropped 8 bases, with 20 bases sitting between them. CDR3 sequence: CASKQQGGAGGYTF. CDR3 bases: TGTGCCAGCAAGCAACAGGGAGGGGCTGGAGGCTACACCTTC.

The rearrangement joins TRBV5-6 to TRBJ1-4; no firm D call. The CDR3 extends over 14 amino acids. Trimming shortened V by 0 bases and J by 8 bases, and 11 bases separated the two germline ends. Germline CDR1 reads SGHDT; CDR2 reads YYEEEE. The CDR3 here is CASSLVGRGEKLFF. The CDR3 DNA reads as TGTGCCAGCAGCTTGGTGGGGAGAGGGGAAAAACTGTTTTTT. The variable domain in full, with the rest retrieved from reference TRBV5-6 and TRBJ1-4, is DAGVTQSPTHLIKTRGQQVTLRCSPKSGHDTVSWYQQALGQGPQFIFQYYEEEERQRGNFPDRFSGHQFPNYSSELNVNALLLGDSALYLCASSLVGRGEKLFFGSGTQLSVL.

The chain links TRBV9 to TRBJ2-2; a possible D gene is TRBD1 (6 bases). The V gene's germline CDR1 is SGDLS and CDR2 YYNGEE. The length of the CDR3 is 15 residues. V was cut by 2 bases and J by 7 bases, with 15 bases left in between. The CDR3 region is CASSVWDNWGGELFF. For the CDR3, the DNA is TGTGCCAGCAGCGTGTGGGACAACTGGGGCGGGGAGCTGTTTTTT.

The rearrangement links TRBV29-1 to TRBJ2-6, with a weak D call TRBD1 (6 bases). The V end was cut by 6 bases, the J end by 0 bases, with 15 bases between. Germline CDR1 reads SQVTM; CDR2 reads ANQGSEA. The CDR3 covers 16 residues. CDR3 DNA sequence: TGCAGCGTGGGGATAGGGGGACACTCTGGGGCCAACGTCCTGACTTTC. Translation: CSVGIGGHSGANVLTF.

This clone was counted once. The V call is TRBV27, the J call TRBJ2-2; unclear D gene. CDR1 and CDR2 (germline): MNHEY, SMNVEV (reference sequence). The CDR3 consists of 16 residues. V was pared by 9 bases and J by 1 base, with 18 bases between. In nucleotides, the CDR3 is TGTGCCAGTTGTCAATCAAGCGTTAGGAACACCGGGGAGCTGTTTTTT. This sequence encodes CASCQSSVRNTGELFF.

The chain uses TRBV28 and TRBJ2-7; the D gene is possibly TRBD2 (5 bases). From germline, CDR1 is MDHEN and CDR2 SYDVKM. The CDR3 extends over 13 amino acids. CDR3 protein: CASSRLAGTRLMV. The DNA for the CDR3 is TGTGCCAGCAGCCGTTTGGCGGGTACAAGATTGATGGTC.

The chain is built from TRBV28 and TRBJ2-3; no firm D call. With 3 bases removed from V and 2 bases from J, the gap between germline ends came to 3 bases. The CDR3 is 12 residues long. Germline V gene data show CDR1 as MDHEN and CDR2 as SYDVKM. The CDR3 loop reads CASSFFTDTQYF. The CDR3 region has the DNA TGTGCCAGCAGTTTCTTCACAGATACGCAGTATTTT.

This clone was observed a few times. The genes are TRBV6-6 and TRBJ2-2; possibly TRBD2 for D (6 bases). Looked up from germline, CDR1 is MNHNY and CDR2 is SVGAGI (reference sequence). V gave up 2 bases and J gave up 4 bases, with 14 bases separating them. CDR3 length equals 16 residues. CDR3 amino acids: CASSYGRYGGTGELFF. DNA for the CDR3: TGTGCCAGCAGTTACGGGAGGTACGGCGGCACCGGGGAGCTGTTTTTT.

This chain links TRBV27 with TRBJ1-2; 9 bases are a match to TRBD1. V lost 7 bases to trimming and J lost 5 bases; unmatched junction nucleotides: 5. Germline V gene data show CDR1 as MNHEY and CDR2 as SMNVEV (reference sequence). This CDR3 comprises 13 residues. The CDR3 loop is CASKDRGAYGYTF. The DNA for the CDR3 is TGTGCCAGCAAGGACAGGGGTGCTTATGGCTACACCTTC.

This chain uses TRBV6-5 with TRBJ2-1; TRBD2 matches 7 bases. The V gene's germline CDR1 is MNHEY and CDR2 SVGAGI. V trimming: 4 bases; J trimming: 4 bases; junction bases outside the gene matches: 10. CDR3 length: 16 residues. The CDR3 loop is CASSSRRGEKYNEQFF. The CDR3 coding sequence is TGTGCCAGCAGTTCACGTCGGGGGGAAAAATACAATGAGCAGTTCTTC.

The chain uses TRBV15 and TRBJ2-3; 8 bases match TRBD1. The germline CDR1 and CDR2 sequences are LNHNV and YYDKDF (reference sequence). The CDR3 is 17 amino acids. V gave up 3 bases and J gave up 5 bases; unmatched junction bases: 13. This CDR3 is CATSSANGRQGKDTQYF. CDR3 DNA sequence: TGTGCCACCAGCAGCGCTAACGGCAGACAGGGGAAAGATACGCAGTATTTT.